This T cell receptor (beta chain) originates from a study of shared clonotypes between healthy human individuals. Data came from immunoSEQ multiplex PCR; TCRdb stores just in-frame clones and leaves some out. The data contain 400,000 to 600,000 clones, approximately 95% of them singletons. Deletions cut 1 base from V and 3 bases from J, with 8 bases between. CDR3 length: 13 amino acids. Germline CDR1 reads SGHRS; CDR2 reads YFSETQ. The sequencing input was naive CD4+ T cells sorted from blood. Documented subset: CD45RA+ positively selected. The TCR comes from a woman aged 30 to 39 in good health. The V call is TRBV5-1, the J call TRBJ2-7; TRBD1 might be the D (5 bases). CDR3 region: CASSLPGLYEQYF. The CDR3 bases are TGCGCCAGCAGCTTGCCAGGGCTCTACGAGCAGTACTTC.